These T cell receptor beta chains were read from a single sample in a study of control samples from healthy donors and cancer patients. The table came from immunoSEQ multiplex PCR; TCRdb's copy has only in-frame clones and leaves some out. There are some 130,000 clones in the sample; 80% to 95% occur only once, and 4.5% to 7% lies in the top ten. Sequenced sample: blood. The receptors were sampled from a man between 18 and 29 years old in good health. Both conserved end residues are part of each CDR3. A D gene is named only where the DNA matches it firmly. Some rows mark clone size as missing; the rest say once, few, many or name a class of expanded clone.

TRBV7-9,-,TRBJ2-7,TRBD1,CASSSTGTANYEQYF,TGTGCCAGCAGCTCAACCGGGACAGCAAACTACGAGCAGTACTTC
TRBV5-4,once,TRBJ2-3,TRBD2,CASSSAGGSDTQYF,TGTGCCAGCAGCTCAGCGGGGGGTTCAGATACGCAGTATTTT
TRBV7-9,-,TRBJ1-1,-,CASSLWTDTEAFF,TGTGCCAGCAGCTTATGGACAGATACTGAAGCTTTCTTT
TRBV10-2,-,TRBJ2-7,TRBD1,CASSETGGYYEQYF,TGCGCCAGCAGTGAGACAGGGGGCTACTACGAGCAGTACTTC
TRBV5-4,-,TRBJ1-3,TRBD1,CASSPGQGAPGNTIYF,TGTGCCAGCAGCCCTGGACAGGGGGCGCCCGGAAACACCATATATTTT
TRBV7-9,-,TRBJ1-1,TRBD1,CASSLGQGAGVRNTEAFF,TGTGCCAGCAGCTTAGGACAGGGGGCCGGAGTTCGGAACACTGAAGCTTTCTTT
TRBV9,-,TRBJ2-2,-,CASSGQGLTGELFF,TGTGCCAGCAGCGGGCAGGGGCTCACCGGGGAGCTGTTTTTT
TRBV5-1,-,TRBJ2-7,-,CASSLGGDSYEQYF,TGCGCCAGCAGCTTGGGAGGGGACTCCTACGAGCAGTACTTC
TRBV9,-,TRBJ1-2,-,CASSVDSNYGYTF,TGTGCCAGCAGCGTAGACAGTAACTATGGCTACACCTTC
TRBV19,-,TRBJ1-4,-,CASSIVGMQLFF,TGTGCCAGTAGTATAGTGGGGATGCAACTGTTTTTT
TRBV4-1,-,TRBJ2-3,TRBD2,CASSQDGDERGVLGLNTDTQYF,TGCGCCAGCAGCCAAGACGGGGATGAGCGGGGGGTTCTTGGGTTGAACACAGATACGCAGTATTTT
TRBV5-5,-,TRBJ1-6,-,CASSLAGPRGNSPLHF,TGTGCCAGCAGCTTAGCCGGGCCGCGGGGGAATTCACCCCTCCACTTT
TRBV6-5,-,TRBJ2-5,-,CASRPLGQETQYF,TGTGCCAGCAGGCCACTAGGGCAAGAGACCCAGTACTTC
TRBV3-1/TRBV3-2,few,TRBJ2-7,-,CASSQALSWEQYF,-
TRBV18,once,TRBJ2-5,-,CASTTGVQETQYF,TGTGCCAGCACTACAGGCGTCCAAGAGACCCAGTACTTC
TRBV11-1,-,TRBJ1-1,-,CASSLSKSWNTEAFF,TGTGCCAGCAGCTTGTCGAAGTCATGGAACACTGAAGCTTTCTTT
TRBV18,-,TRBJ2-7,-,CASSPLTERTYEQYF,TGTGCCAGCTCACCACTTACAGAGAGAACCTACGAGCAGTACTTC
TRBV19,-,TRBJ2-7,-,CASSIDHTATSYEQYF,TGTGCCAGTAGTATAGATCACACTGCGACGTCCTACGAGCAGTACTTC
TRBV30,-,TRBJ1-5,TRBD1,CAFSGTGGFFGNQPQHF,TGTGCCTTCAGCGGGACAGGGGGTTTCTTTGGCAATCAGCCCCAGCATTTT
TRBV5-1,-,TRBJ2-2,TRBD2,CASSLVGGETGELFF,TGCGCCAGCAGCTTGGTGGGGGGGGAGACCGGGGAGCTGTTTTTT